What follows are 21 T cell receptor beta chains derived from one specimen sequenced in a study of blood T cell repertoires in COVID-19. TCRdb's table, derived via immunoSEQ multiplex PCR, lists solely in-frame clones and lacks some. The sample lists about 140,000 clones; around 80% were seen once. Sequenced: peripheral blood. The receptors come from an elderly woman in a cohort sampled during active or convalescent COVID-19.

The V and J genes are TRBV24-1 and TRBJ1-5; D perhaps matches TRBD1 (5 bases). Germline values: CDR1 KGHDR, CDR2 SFDVKD. V lost 7 bases to trimming and J lost 11 bases, with 14 bases between them. The CDR3 loop spans 12 amino acids. The CDR3 DNA reads TGTGCCACCAGGGGAGGGGCGCTGGCCCAGCATTTT. It encodes CATRGGALAQHF.

This chain joins TRBV5-6 and TRBJ2-1; no firm D call. The CDR3 length is 15 residues. Germline loops: CDR1 SGHDT, CDR2 YYEEEE. Trimming took off 0 bases at V and 0 bases at J, with 7 bases between the two ends. The CDR3 sequence is CASSLVLYSYNEQFF. CDR3 DNA sequence: TGTGCCAGCAGCTTGGTTCTTTACTCCTACAATGAGCAGTTCTTC.

This chain uses TRBV5-6 with TRBJ1-2; D may be TRBD1 (5 bases). The V gene's germline CDR1 is SGHDT and CDR2 YYEEEE. The CDR3 runs 15 residues. V was clipped by 0 bases and J by 5 bases, with 14 bases between them. The CDR3 sequence is CASSLVGGGVYGYTF. As DNA, the CDR3 is TGTGCCAGCAGCTTGGTGGGCGGAGGGGTATATGGCTACACCTTC.

CDR3 in amino acids: CASSPLLVGQGAAYTF. For the CDR3, the DNA is TGTGCCAGCTCACCACTCTTAGTGGGACAGGGGGCCGCCTACACCTTC. The chain joins TRBV18 to TRBJ1-2; 12 positions agree with TRBD1. The CDR3 contains 16 residues. The germline V gene encodes CDR1 KGHSH and CDR2 LQKENI. V lost 1 base to trimming and J lost 10 bases; unmatched junction nucleotides: 10.

The chain combines TRBV19 with TRBJ2-2; D is ambiguous. Germline V gene lookup returns CDR1 LNHDA and CDR2 SQIVND (reference sequence). Trimming removed 0 bases from V and 1 base from J, with 3 bases in between. This CDR3 is 14 amino acids long. The CDR3 nucleotides are TGTGCCAGTAGTATAGAGCGGAACACCGGGGAGCTGTTTTTT. Protein sequence: CASSIERNTGELFF.

This chain links TRBV28 with TRBJ1-2; the D gene is possibly TRBD1 (5 bases). CDR3 length: 13 residues. V lost 1 base, J lost 12 bases, and 15 bases lay in between. Germline-derived CDR1 and CDR2 are MDHEN and SYDVKM. The CDR3 sequence: CASSLSSQAGDTF. The CDR3 bases are TGTGCCAGCAGTTTATCGTCACAGGCTGGAGACACCTTC.

The V call is TRBV19, the J call TRBJ1-6, with 8 bases lining up with TRBD1. Germline assignment: CDR1 LNHDA and CDR2 SQIVND (reference sequence). This CDR3 region has 15 residues. V was clipped by 6 bases and J by 10 bases; unmatched bases: 11. The CDR3 region has the DNA TGTGCCAGTAGAATACAGGGGGTCTTTAGGTCACCCCTCCACTTT. Translated, it gives CASRIQGVFRSPLHF.

The chain uses TRBV5-4 and TRBJ2-1; possible D gene TRBD1, 5 bases. Trimming removed 4 bases from V and 4 bases from J, with 15 bases in between. The CDR3 is 15 residues long. The germline CDR1 and CDR2 sequences are SGHNT and YYREEE (reference sequence). This chain's CDR3 is CASSTKWTLYNEQFF. CDR3 DNA sequence: TGTGCCAGCAGCACAAAATGGACATTATACAATGAGCAGTTCTTC.

V gene TRBV5-1 combines with J gene TRBJ2-1, with D tentatively TRBD1 (5 bases). The CDR3 length is 13 residues. Germline V gene data show CDR1 as SGHRS and CDR2 as YFSETQ. Trimming pared 2 bases from V and 6 bases from J, leaving 9 bases between. This CDR3 reads CASSFPQGNEQFF. The CDR3 nucleotides are TGCGCCAGCAGCTTCCCCCAGGGCAATGAGCAGTTCTTC.

The rearrangement joins TRBV2 to TRBJ2-5; 8 bases line up with TRBD1. CDR3 length: 14 amino acids. Germline values: CDR1 SNHLY, CDR2 FYNNEI. V shed 6 bases, J shed 5 bases, and the junction held 8 bases outside the gene matches. The CDR3 DNA reads as TGTGCCAGCAGCCGGACAGGGCGGGTTGAGACCCAGTACTTC. Translation: CASSRTGRVETQYF.

This chain uses TRBV2 with TRBJ1-4; possible D gene TRBD1, 5 bases. The germline V gene encodes CDR1 SNHLY and CDR2 FYNNEI. The V end lost 7 bases, the J end lost 2 bases, and 14 bases lay between the germline ends. The CDR3 extends over 15 amino acids. The CDR3 is CASKPGGATNEKLFF. The CDR3 nucleotides read TGTGCCAGCAAGCCAGGTGGGGCCACTAATGAAAAACTGTTTTTT.

The V gene is TRBV19, the J gene TRBJ2-1; perhaps TRBD1 as D (6 bases). CDR1 and CDR2 from the germline V gene are LNHDA and SQIVND (reference sequence). The V gene lost 5 bases and the J gene lost 6 bases, with 11 bases spanning the gap. There are 13 residues in the CDR3. As DNA, the CDR3 is TGTGCCAGTAGTGCCCGGGACACCAATGAGCAGTTCTTC. Its translation is CASSARDTNEQFF.

In this sample, this clone turned up once. The rearrangement uses TRBV7-2 and TRBJ2-2; D is unresolved. CDR3 length: 15 residues. Trimming cost V 1 base and J 7 bases, with 13 bases left between them. Germline values: CDR1 SGHTA, CDR2 FQGNSA. DNA of the CDR3: TGTGCCAGCAGCTTAGTTAGGAGAGGCAGCGGGGAGCTGTTTTTT. Translated: CASSLVRRGSGELFF. The full variable domain, completed using reference TRBV7-2 and TRBJ2-2, is GAGVSQSPSNKVTEKGKDVELRCDPISGHTALYWYRQSLGQGLEFLIYFQGNSAPDKSGLPSDRFSAERTGGSVSTLTIQRTQQEDSAVYLCASSLVRRGSGELFFGEGSRLTVL.

This clone appeared once. This rearrangement joins TRBV28 to TRBJ2-2; possibly TRBD2 for D (5 bases). Trimming removed 5 bases at V and 6 bases at J, with 16 bases between. The length of the CDR3 is 15 residues. CDR1 is MDHEN, CDR2 SYDVKM, per germline. The CDR3 region has the DNA TGTGCCAGCAGTGCTACGGACTTAGCAGCCGGGGAGCTGTTTTTT. Translating it yields CASSATDLAAGELFF.

The rearrangement joins TRBV7-2 to TRBJ2-2, with 7 bases matching TRBD1. Trimming at V came to 5 bases and at J to 2 bases, leaving 5 bases not matched to a gene. Germline V lookup: CDR1 SGHTA, CDR2 FQGNSA. The CDR3 loop spans 15 amino acids. CDR3 sequence: CASSRGTANTGELFF. The CDR3 DNA reads TGTGCCAGCAGCAGAGGGACAGCCAACACCGGGGAGCTGTTTTTT.

V usage is TRBV14 and J usage is TRBJ2-2; TRBD1 matches 10 bases. This CDR3 region has 18 residues. J lost 8 bases, V lost 1 base, and 13 bases had no gene match. Germline assignment: CDR1 SGHDN and CDR2 FVKESK. The CDR3 spells CASSQASGTGVAIGELFF. The DNA of the CDR3 is TGTGCCAGCAGCCAAGCGAGTGGGACAGGGGTTGCAATTGGGGAGCTGTTTTTT.

The chain is built from TRBV5-4 and TRBJ1-6; TRBD1 might be the D (6 bases). Germline assignment: CDR1 SGHNT and CDR2 YYREEE (reference sequence). This CDR3 is built from 14 residues. V was clipped by 0 bases and J by 10 bases, with 11 bases between them. The CDR3 DNA sequence: TGTGCCAGCAGCTTGGAGCAGGGGTTCTCACCCCTCCACTTT. The encoded protein is CASSLEQGFSPLHF.

The CDR3: CASSRTDRWDEKLFF. The CDR3 nucleotides are TGTGCCAGTAGCAGAACGGACAGGTGGGATGAAAAACTGTTTTTT. The gene calls are TRBV19 and TRBJ1-4; 7 nucleotides match TRBD1. The V and J ends lost 6 bases and 6 bases, in that order; junction bases with no gene match: 10. Germline-derived CDR1 and CDR2 are LNHDA and SQIVND (reference sequence). The CDR3 has 15 amino acids.

The J gene is TRBJ1-3, the V gene TRBV4-2, with a tentative D call TRBD1 (6 bases). The length of the CDR3 is 16 residues. The germline gives CDR1 LGHNA, CDR2 YNFKEQ. Trimming removed 4 bases from V and 0 bases from J, with 13 bases in between. CDR3 DNA: TGTGCCAGCAGCCCCCTCGGACAGTCCTCTGGAAACACCATATATTTT. Its protein is CASSPLGQSSGNTIYF.

V usage is TRBV7-6 and J usage is TRBJ2-2; D gene uncertain. Deletions cut 3 bases from V and 3 bases from J, with 11 bases between. The CDR3 totals 15 residues. In germline, CDR1 is SGHVS, CDR2 FNYEAQ. The CDR3 sequence is CASSLAGSYTGELFF. The DNA for the CDR3 is TGTGCCAGCAGCTTGGCCGGGTCCTACACCGGGGAGCTGTTTTTT.

V is TRBV6-5 and J is TRBJ1-4; 7 bases line up with TRBD1. This CDR3 is built from 15 residues. Per germline, CDR1 MNHEY and CDR2 SVGAGI. Losses at the gene ends were 4 bases for V and 6 bases for J; bases not matched to a gene: 8. Here the CDR3 DNA reads TGTGCCAGCAGTTTTACGACAGGGCAACATGAAAAACTGTTTTTT. It yields the protein CASSFTTGQHEKLFF.